The sequence of this T cell receptor beta chain was determined in a study of post-analysis software for immune sequencing data. Points from the study as a whole: TRBV5-6, TRBV5-1 and TRBV20-1 belonged to a set of about 5 TRBV segments that were more frequent in patients than controls.

Unique-molecular-identifier-tagged TCR beta cDNA libraries were used. TCRdb ran MiXCR on the PCR reads and lists one entry per CDR3 protein. The table shows hundreds of thousands of distinct CDR3 sequences, with approximately 60% occurring only once. For this clonotype: Its specificity is unknown.

V was cut by 3 bases and J by 4 bases, with 19 bases left in between. Germline V gives CDR1 DFQATT, CDR2 SNEGSKA (reference sequence). This CDR3 comprises 16 residues. Specimen: blood. This TCR was recovered from a girl aged 2 to 9 with multiple sclerosis. The rearrangement joins TRBV20-1 to TRBJ2-1; no clear D. CDR3 region: CSASPLTVLLYNEQFF. CDR3 bases: TGCAGTGCTAGTCCTCTGACGGTCCTTCTTTACAATGAGCAGTTCTTC.